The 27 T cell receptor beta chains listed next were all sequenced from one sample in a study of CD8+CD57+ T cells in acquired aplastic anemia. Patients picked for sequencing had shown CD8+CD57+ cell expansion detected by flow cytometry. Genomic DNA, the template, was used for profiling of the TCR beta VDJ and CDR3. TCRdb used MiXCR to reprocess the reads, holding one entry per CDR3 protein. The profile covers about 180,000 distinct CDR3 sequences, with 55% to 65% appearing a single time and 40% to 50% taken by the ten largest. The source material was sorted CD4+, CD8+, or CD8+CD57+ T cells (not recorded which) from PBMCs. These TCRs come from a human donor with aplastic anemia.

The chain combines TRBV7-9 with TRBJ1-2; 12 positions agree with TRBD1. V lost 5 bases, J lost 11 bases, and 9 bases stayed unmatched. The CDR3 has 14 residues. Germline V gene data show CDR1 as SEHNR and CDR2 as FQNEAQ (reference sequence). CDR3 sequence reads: CASSRDRGHQSYTF. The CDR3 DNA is TGTGCCAGCAGCCGGGACAGGGGGCACCAGTCGTACACCTTC.

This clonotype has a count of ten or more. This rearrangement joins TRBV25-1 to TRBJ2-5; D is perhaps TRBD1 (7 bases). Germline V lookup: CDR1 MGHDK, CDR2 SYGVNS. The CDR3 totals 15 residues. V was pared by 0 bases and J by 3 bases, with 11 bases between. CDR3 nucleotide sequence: TGTGCCAGCAGTGAATATCAGGGGGGTGAAGAGACCCAGTACTTC. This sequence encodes CASSEYQGGEETQYF.

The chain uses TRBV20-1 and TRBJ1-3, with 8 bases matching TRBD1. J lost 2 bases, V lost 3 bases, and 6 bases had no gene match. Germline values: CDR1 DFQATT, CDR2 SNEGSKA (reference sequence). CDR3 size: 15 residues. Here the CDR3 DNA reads TGCAGTGCTAGGGGGCCGACAGGGGCTGGAAACACCATATATTTT. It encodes CSARGPTGAGNTIYF.

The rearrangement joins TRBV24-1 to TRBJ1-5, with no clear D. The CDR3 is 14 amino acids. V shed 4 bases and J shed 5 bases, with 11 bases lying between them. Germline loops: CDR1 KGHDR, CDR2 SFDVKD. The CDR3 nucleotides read TGTGCCACCAGTGAGCCGGAGGGTGATCAGCCCCAGCATTTT. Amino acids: CATSEPEGDQPQHF.

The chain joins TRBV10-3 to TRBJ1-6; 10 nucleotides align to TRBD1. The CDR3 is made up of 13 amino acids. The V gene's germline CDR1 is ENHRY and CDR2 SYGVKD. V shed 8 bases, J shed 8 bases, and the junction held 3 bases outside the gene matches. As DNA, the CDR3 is TGTGCCATCGGCGGGACAGGGGATTCACCCCTCCACTTT. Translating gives CAIGGTGDSPLHF.

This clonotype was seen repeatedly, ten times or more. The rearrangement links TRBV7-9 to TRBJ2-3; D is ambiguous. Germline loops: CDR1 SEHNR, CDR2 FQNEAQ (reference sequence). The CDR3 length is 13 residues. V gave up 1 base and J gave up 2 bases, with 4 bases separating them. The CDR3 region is CASSLEDTDTQYF. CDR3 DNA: TGTGCCAGCAGCTTAGAAGACACAGATACGCAGTATTTT.

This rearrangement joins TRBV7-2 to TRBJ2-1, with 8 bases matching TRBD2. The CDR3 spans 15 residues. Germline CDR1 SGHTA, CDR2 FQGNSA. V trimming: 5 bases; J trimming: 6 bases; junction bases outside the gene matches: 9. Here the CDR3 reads CASSLGSGSGNEQFF. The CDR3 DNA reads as TGTGCCAGCAGCCTAGGGAGCGGGAGTGGCAATGAGCAGTTCTTC.

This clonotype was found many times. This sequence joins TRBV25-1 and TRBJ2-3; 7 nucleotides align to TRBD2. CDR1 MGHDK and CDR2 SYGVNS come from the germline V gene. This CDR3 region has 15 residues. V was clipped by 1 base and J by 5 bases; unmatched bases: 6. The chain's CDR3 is CASSEWGGVRDTQYF. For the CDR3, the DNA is TGTGCCAGCAGTGAATGGGGGGGGGTACGAGATACGCAGTATTTT.

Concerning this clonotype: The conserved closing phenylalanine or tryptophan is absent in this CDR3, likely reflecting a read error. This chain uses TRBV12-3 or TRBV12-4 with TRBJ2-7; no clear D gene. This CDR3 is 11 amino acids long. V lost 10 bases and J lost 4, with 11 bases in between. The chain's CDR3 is CATGTGYEQYL. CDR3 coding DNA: TGTGCCACGGGCACCGGGTACGAGCAGTACCTC.

CDR3 loop: CASIKDRVNEKLFF. In DNA, the CDR3 is TGTGCCAGCATTAAAGACAGGGTTAATGAAAAACTGTTTTTT. The genes are TRBV9 and TRBJ1-4; the match to TRBD1 covers 7 bases. The CDR3 consists of 14 residues. Germline V gene data show CDR1 as SGDLS and CDR2 as YYNGEE. V was pared by 6 bases and J by 4 bases, with 6 bases of the junction left unmatched.

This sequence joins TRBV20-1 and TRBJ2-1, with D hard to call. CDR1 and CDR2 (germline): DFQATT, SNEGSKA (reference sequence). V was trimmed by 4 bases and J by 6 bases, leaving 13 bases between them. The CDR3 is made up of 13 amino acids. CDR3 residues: CSATAFHGNEQFF. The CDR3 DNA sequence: TGCAGTGCTACGGCTTTTCACGGCAATGAGCAGTTCTTC.

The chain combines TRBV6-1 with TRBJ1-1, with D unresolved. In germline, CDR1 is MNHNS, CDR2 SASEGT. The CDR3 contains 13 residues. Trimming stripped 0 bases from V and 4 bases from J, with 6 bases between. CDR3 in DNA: TGTGCCAGCAGTGAAGCCTCGGGCACTGAAGCTTTCTTT. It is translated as CASSEASGTEAFF.

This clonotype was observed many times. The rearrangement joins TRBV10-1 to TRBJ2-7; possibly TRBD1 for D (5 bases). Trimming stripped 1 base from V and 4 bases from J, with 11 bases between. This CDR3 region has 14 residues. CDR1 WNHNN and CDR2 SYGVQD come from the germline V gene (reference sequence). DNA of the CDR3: TGCGCCAGCAGTGAGTTAGGGGTAGGTTACGAGCAGTACTTC. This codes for CASSELGVGYEQYF.

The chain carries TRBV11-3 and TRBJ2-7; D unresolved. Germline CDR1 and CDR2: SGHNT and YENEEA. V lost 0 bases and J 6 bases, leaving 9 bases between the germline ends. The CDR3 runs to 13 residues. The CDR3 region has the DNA TGTGCCAGCAGCTTAGAAAGCAGGAGCGAGCAGTACTTC. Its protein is CASSLESRSEQYF.

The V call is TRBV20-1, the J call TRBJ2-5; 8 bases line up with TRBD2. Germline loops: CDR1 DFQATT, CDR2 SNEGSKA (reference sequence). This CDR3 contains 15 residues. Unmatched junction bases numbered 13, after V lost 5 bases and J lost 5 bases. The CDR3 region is CSAALPGGLGETQYF. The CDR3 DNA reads TGCAGTGCTGCCCTACCGGGGGGGCTCGGGGAGACCCAGTACTTC.

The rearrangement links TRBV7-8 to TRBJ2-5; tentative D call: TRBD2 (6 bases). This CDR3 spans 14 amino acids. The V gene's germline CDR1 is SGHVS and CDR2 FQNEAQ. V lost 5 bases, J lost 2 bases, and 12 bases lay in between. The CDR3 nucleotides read TGTGCCAGCAGCCCCTGGGAGGCTCAAGAGACCCAGTACTTC. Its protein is CASSPWEAQETQYF.

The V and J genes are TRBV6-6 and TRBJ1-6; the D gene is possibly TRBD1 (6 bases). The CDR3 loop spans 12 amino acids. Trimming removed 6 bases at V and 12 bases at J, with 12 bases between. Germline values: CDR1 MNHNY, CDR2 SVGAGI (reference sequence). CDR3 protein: CASRFTGKPLHF. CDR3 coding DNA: TGTGCCAGCAGATTCACAGGGAAACCCCTCCACTTT.

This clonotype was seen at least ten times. The CDR3 region has the DNA TGTGCCAGCAGCTTCCCTCCCCTCAGCGGAGACACTAGCACAGATACGCAGTATTTT. Amino acids: CASSFPPLSGDTSTDTQYF. The gene calls are TRBV7-2 and TRBJ2-3, with D possibly TRBD2 on 5 matching bases. The germline gives CDR1 SGHTA, CDR2 FQGNSA. V lost 3 bases, J lost 0 bases, and 22 bases lay in between. CDR3 size: 19 residues.

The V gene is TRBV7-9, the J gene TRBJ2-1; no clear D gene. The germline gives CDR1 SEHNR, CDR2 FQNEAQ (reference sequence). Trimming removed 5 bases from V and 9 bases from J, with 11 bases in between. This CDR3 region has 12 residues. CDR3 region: CASSPTVVEQFF. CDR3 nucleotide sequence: TGTGCCAGCAGCCCCACCGTCGTTGAGCAGTTCTTC.

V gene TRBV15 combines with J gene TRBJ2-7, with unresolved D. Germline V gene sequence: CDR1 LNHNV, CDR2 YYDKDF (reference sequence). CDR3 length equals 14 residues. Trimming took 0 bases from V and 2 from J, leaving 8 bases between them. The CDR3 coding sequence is TGTGCCACCAGCAGAGATGTAGGAGCCTACGAGCAGTACTTC. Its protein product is CATSRDVGAYEQYF.

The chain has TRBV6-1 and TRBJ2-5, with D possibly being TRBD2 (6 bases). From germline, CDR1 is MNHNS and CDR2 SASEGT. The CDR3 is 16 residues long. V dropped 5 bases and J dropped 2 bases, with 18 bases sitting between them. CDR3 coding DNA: TGTGCCAGCAGTCTACCGGGAGTCGGAAAACAAGAGACCCAGTACTTC. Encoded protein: CASSLPGVGKQETQYF.

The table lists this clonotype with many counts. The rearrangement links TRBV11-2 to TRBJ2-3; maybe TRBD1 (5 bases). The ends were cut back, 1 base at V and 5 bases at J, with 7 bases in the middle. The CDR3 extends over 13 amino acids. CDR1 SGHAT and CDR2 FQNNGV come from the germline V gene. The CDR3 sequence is CASSLGGIDTQYF. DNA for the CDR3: TGTGCCAGCAGCTTAGGGGGCATAGATACGCAGTATTTT.

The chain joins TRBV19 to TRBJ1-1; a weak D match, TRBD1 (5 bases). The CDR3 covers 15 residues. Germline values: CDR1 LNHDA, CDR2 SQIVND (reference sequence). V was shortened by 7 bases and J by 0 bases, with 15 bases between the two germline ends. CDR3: CASTLGRGLNTEAFF. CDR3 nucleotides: TGTGCCAGTACCCTCGGGCGGGGCTTGAACACTGAAGCTTTCTTT.

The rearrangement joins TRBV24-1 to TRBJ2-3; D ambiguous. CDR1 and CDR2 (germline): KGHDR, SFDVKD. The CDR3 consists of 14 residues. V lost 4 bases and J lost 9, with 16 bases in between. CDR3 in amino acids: CATSDPGPPRTQYF. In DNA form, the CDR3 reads TGTGCCACCAGTGACCCCGGGCCCCCTAGAACGCAGTATTTT.

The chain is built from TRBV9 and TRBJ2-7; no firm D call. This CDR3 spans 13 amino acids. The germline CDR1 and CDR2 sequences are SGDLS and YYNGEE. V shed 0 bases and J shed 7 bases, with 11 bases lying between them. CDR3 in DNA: TGTGCCAGCAGCGTAGTCCAGGTTGGAGAGCAGTACTTC. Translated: CASSVVQVGEQYF.

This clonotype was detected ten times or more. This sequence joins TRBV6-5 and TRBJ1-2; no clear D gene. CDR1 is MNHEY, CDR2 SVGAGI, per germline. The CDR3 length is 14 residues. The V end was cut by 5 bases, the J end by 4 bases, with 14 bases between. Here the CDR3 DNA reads TGTGCCAGCAGTCAGTTGGGCCAATTCTATGGCTACACCTTC. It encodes CASSQLGQFYGYTF.

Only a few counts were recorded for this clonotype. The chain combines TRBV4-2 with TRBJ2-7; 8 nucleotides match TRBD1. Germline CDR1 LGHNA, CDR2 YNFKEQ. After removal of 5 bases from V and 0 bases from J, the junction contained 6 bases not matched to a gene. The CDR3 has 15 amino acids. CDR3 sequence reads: CASSKGQGDSYEQYF. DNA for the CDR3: TGTGCCAGCAGCAAAGGACAGGGAGACTCCTACGAGCAGTACTTC.